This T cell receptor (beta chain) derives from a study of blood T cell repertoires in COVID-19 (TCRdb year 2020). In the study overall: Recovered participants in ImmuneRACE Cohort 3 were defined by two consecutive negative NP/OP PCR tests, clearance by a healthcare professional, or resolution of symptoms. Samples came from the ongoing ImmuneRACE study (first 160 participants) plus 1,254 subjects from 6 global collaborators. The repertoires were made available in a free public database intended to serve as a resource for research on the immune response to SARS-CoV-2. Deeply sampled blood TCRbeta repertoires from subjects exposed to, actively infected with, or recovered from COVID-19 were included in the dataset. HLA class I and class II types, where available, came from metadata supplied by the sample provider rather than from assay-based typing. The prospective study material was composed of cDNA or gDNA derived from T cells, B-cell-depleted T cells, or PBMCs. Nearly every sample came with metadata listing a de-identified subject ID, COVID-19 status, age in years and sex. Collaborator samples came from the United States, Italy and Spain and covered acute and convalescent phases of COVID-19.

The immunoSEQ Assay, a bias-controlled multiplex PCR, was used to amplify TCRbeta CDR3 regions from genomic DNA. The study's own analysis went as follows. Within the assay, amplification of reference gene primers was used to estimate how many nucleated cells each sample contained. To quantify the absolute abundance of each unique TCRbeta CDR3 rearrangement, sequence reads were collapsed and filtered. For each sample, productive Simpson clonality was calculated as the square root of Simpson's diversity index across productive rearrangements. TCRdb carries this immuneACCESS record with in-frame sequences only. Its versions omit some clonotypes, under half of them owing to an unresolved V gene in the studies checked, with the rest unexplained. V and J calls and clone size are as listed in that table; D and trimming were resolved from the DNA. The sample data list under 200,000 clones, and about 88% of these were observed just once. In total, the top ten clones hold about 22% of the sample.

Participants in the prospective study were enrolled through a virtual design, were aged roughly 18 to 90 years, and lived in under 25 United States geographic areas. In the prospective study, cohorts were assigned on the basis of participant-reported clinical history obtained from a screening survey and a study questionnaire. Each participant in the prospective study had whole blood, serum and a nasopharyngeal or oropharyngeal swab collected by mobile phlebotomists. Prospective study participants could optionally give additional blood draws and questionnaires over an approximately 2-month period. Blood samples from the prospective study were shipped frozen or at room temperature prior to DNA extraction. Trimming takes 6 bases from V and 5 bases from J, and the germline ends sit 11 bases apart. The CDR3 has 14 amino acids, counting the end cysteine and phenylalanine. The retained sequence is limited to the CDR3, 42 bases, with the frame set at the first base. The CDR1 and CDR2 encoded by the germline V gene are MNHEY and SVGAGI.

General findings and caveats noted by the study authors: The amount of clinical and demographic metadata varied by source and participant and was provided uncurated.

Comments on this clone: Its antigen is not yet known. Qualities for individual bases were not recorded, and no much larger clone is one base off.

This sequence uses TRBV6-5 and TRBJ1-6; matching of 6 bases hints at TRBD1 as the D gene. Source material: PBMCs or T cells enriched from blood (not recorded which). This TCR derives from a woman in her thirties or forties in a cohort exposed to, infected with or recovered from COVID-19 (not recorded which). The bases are TGTGCCAGCAGGACCGGGACAAATAATTCACCCCTCCACTTT. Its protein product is CASRTGTNNSPLHF.